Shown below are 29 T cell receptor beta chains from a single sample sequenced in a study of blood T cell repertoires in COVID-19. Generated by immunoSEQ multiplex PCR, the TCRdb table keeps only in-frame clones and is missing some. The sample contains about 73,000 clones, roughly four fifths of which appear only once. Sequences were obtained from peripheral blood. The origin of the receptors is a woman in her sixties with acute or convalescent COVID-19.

CDR3 coding DNA: TGCGCCAGCAGCCAAGGCCTAGCGGGAGTCTTGGATGAGCAGTTCTTC. As protein: CASSQGLAGVLDEQFF. The chain has TRBV4-1 and TRBJ2-1; 10 bases line up with TRBD2. This CDR3 contains 16 residues. Germline CDR1 MGHRA, CDR2 YSYEKL. J was trimmed by 8 bases and V by 1 base; bases with no gene match: 8.

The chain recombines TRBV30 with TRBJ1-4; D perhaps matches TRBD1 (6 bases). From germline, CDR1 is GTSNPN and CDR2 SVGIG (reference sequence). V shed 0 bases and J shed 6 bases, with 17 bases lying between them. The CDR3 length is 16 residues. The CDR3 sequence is CAWSVGPGQTHEKLFF. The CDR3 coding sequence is TGTGCCTGGAGTGTAGGCCCAGGACAGACCCATGAAAAACTGTTTTTT. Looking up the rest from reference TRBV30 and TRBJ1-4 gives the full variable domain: SQTIHQWPATLVQPVGSPLSLECTVEGTSNPNLYWYRQAAGRGLQLLFYSVGIGQISSEVPQNLSASRPQDRQFILSSKKLLLSDSGFYLCAWSVGPGQTHEKLFFGSGTQLSVL.

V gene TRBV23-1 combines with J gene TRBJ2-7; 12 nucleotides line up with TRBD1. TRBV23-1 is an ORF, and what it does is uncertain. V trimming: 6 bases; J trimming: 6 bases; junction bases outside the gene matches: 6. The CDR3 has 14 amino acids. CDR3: CASRARDRGLEQYF. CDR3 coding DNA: TGCGCCAGCAGGGCCCGGGACAGGGGGCTCGAGCAGTACTTC.

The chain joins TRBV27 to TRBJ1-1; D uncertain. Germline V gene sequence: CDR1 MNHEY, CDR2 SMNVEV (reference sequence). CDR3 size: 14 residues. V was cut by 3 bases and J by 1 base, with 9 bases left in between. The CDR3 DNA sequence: TGTGCCAGCAGTTTGCGAGCAGGGAACACTGAAGCTTTCTTT. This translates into CASSLRAGNTEAFF.

The CDR3 loop reads CANLTGSRNQPQHF. In DNA form, the CDR3 reads TGTGCCAACTTGACAGGTTCGCGCAATCAGCCCCAGCATTTT. V gene TRBV6-5 combines with J gene TRBJ1-5; the D gene is possibly TRBD1 (6 bases). The CDR3 is 14 residues long. V was cut by 10 bases and J by 2 bases, with 15 bases left in between. Per the germline V gene, CDR1 is MNHEY and CDR2 is SVGAGI.

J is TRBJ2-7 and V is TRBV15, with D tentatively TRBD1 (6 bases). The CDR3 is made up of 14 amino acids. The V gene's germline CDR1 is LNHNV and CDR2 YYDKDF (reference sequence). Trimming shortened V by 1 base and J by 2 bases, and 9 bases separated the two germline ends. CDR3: CATSRARGAYEQYF. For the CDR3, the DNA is TGTGCCACCAGCAGAGCCAGGGGTGCCTACGAGCAGTACTTC.

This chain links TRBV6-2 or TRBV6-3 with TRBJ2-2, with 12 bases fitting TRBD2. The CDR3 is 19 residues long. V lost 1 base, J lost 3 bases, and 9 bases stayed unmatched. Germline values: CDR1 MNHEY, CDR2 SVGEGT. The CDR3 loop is CASSYLGLAGGPDTGELFF. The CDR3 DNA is TGTGCCAGCAGTTACTTGGGGCTAGCGGGAGGGCCGGACACCGGGGAGCTGTTTTTT.

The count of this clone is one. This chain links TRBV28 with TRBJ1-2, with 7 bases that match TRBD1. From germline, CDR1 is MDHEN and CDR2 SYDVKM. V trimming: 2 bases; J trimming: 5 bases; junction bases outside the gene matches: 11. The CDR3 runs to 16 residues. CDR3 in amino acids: CASSLQMTGTIYGYTF. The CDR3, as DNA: TGTGCCAGCAGTTTACAGATGACAGGGACCATTTATGGCTACACCTTC.

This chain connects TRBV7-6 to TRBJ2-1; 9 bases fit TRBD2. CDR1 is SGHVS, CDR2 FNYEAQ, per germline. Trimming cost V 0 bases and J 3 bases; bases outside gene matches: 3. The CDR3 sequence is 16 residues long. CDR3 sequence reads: CASSLAPAGGYNEQFF. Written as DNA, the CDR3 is TGTGCCAGCAGCTTAGCGCCAGCGGGGGGCTACAATGAGCAGTTCTTC.

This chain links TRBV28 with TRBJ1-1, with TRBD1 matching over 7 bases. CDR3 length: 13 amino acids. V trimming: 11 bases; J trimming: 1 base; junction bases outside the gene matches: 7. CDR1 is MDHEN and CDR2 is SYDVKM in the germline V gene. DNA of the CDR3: TGTGCCTGGACAACAGGGGAGAACACTGAAGCTTTCTTT. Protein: CAWTTGENTEAFF.

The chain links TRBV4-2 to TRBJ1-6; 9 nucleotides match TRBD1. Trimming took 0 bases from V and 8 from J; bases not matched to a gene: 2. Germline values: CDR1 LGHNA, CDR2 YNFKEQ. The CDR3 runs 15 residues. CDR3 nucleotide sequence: TGTGCCAGCAGCCAAGAGACAGGGGGAGATTCACCCCTCCACTTT. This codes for CASSQETGGDSPLHF.

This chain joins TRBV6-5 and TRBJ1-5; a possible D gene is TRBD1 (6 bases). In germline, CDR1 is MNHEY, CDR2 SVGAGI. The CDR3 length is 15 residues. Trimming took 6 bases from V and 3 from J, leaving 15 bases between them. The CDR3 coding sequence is TGTGCCAGCAGGCCTGTACAGGGTCTCAATCAGCCCCAGCATTTT. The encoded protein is CASRPVQGLNQPQHF.

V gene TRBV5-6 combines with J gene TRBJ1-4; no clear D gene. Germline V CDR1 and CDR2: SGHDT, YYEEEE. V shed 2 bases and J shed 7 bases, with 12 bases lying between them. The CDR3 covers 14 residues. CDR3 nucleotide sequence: TGTGCCAGCAGCTTAGGCGGTGGTAGTGAAAAACTGTTTTTT. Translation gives CASSLGGGSEKLFF.

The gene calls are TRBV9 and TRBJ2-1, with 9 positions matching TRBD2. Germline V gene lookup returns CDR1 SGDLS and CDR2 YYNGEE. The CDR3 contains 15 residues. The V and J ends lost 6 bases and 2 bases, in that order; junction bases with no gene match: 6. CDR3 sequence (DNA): TGTGCCAGCACCTTAGCGGGAGAGGCCTACAATGAGCAGTTCTTC. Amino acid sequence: CASTLAGEAYNEQFF.

The CDR3 here is CASSLVGREDEQYF. The CDR3 DNA reads TGTGCCAGCAGCTTGGTTGGCAGGGAGGACGAGCAGTACTTC. This chain links TRBV5-5 with TRBJ2-7; a possible D gene is TRBD2 (6 bases). Germline V gives CDR1 SGHKS, CDR2 YYEKEE (reference sequence). This CDR3 is 14 amino acids long. Trimming cost V 0 bases and J 5 bases, with 12 bases left between them. The entire variable domain, with the rest obtained from reference TRBV5-5 and TRBJ2-7, is as follows: DAGVTQSPTHLIKTRGQQVTLRCSPISGHKSVSWYQQVLGQGPQFIFQYYEKEERGRGNFPDRFSARQFPNYSSELNVNALLLGDSALYLCASSLVGREDEQYFGPGTRLTVT.

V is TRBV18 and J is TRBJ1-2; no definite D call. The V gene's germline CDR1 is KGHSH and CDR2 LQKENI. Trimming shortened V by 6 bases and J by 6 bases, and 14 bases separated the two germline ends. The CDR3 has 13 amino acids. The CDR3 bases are TGTGCCAGCTCCCCTAAGAAACTTGATGGCTACACCTTC. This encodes CASSPKKLDGYTF.

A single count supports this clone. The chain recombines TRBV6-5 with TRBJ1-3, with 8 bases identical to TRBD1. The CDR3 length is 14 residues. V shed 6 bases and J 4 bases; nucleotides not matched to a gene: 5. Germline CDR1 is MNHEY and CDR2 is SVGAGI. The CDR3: CASRQGQVGNTIYF. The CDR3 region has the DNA TGTGCCAGCAGGCAGGGACAGGTGGGAAACACCATATATTTT.

The CDR3 loop reads CASSLTGGLGELFF. The CDR3, as DNA: TGTGCCAGCAGTCTAACAGGGGGCCTCGGGGAGCTGTTTTTT. J is TRBJ2-2 and V is TRBV9; TRBD1 matches at 9 bases. This CDR3 comprises 14 residues. The trim removed 5 bases at V and 7 bases at J, leaving 6 bases unmatched. CDR1 and CDR2 from the germline V gene are SGDLS and YYNGEE.

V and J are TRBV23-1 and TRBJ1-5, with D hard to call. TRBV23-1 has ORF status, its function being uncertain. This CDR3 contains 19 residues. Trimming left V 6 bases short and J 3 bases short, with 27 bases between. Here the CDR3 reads CASRRYSYRLLHYNQPQHF. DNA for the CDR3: TGCGCCAGCAGGCGCTATTCTTACCGACTACTACATTACAATCAGCCCCAGCATTTT.

The CDR3 is CASSQGNAYEQFF. CDR3 nucleotide sequence: TGTGCCAGCAGCCAAGGAAACGCGTATGAGCAGTTCTTC. The chain has TRBV3-1 (or the pseudogene TRBV3-2) and TRBJ2-1, with D unclear. Germline V CDR1 and CDR2: LGHDT, YNNKEL (reference sequence). V gave up 1 base and J gave up 8 bases, with 9 bases separating them. The CDR3 is 13 residues long.

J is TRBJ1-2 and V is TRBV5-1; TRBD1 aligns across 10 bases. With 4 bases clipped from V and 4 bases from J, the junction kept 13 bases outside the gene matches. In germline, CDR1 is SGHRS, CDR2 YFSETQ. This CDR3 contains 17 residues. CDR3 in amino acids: CASSVAPPGTGVYGYTF. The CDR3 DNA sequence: TGCGCCAGCAGCGTGGCCCCCCCCGGGACAGGGGTCTATGGCTACACCTTC.

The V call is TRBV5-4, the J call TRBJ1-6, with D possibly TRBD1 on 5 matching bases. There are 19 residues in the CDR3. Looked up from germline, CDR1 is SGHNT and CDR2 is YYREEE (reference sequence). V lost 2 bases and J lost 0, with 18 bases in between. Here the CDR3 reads CASSFSAQGGHSYNSPLHF. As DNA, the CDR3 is TGTGCCAGCAGCTTCTCGGCGCAGGGAGGCCACTCCTATAATTCACCCCTCCACTTT.

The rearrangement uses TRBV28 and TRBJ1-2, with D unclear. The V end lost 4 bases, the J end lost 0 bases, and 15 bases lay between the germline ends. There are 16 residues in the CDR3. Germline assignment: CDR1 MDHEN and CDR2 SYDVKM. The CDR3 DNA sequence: TGTGCCAGCAGTTCCATTACGGGAGAAACTAACTATGGCTACACCTTC. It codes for CASSSITGETNYGYTF.

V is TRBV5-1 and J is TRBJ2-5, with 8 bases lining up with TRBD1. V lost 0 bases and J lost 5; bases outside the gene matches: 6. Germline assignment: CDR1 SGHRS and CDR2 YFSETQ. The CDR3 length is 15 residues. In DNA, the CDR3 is TGCGCCAGCAGCTTGGGGACAGGGCAGGCCGAGACCCAGTACTTC. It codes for CASSLGTGQAETQYF. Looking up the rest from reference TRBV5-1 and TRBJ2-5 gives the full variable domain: KAGVTQTPRYLIKTRGQQVTLSCSPISGHRSVSWYQQTPGQGLQFLFEYFSETQRNKGNFPGRFSGRQFSNSRSEMNVSTLELGDSALYLCASSLGTGQAETQYFGPGTRLLVL.

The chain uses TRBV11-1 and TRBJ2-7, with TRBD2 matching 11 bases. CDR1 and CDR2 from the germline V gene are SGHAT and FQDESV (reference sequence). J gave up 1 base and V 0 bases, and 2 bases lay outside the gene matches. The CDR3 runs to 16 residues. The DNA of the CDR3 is TGTGCCAGCAGCTTAGCGGGACTAGCGGTGTCCTACGAGCAGTACTTC. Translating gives CASSLAGLAVSYEQYF.

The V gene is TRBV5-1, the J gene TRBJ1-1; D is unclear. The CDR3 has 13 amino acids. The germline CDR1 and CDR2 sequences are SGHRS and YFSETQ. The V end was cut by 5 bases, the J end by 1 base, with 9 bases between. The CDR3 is CASSFEGNTEAFF. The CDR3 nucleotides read TGCGCCAGCAGTTTCGAGGGGAACACTGAAGCTTTCTTT.

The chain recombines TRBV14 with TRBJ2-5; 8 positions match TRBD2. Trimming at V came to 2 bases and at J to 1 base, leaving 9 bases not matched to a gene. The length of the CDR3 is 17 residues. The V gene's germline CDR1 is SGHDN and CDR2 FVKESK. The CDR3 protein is CASSQPEAGVLQETQYF. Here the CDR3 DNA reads TGTGCCAGCAGCCAACCAGAAGCGGGAGTTCTCCAAGAGACCCAGTACTTC.

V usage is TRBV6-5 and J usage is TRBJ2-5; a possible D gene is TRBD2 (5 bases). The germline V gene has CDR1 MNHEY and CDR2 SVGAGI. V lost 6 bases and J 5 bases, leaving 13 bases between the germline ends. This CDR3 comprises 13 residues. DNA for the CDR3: TGTGCCAGCAGGGACTCCACTCGGGAGACCCAGTACTTC. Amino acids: CASRDSTRETQYF.

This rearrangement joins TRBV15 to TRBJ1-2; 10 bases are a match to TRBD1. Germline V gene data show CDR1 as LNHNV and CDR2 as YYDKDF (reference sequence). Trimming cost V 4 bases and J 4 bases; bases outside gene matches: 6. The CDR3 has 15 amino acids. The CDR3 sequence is CATSNRDRGGYGYTF. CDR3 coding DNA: TGTGCCACCAGCAACCGGGACAGGGGTGGCTATGGCTACACCTTC.